This T cell receptor beta chain is drawn from a study of identical twins. General study findings and limits: Cross-sectional statistical analysis, not tracking of the same donors, underpinned the conclusions. In beta out-of-frame sequences, the excess sharing between twins was weaker. Monozygotic twins shared more out-of-frame TCR alpha than recombination models predicted.

TCRdb passed the 5' RACE reads through MiXCR, listing each CDR3 protein once. Among 1.5 million to 2 million distinct CDR3 sequences, roughly a third were seen once, and the ten largest hold about 0.25%. As for this clonotype: What it binds is unknown.

The CDR3 totals 18 residues. Germline CDR1 and CDR2: SEHNR and FQNEAQ (reference sequence). The V gene end was trimmed by 5 bases and the J gene end by 2 bases; junction bases not matched to a gene: 11. The chain joins TRBV7-9 to TRBJ2-3; the match to TRBD2 covers 12 bases. The sequencing input was cord blood. The TCR was taken from a newborn girl in good health. CDR3 DNA sequence: TGTGCCAGCAGCCCTAGACTAGCGGGGGTACTTCACACAGATACGCAGTATTTT. As protein: CASSPRLAGVLHTDTQYF.